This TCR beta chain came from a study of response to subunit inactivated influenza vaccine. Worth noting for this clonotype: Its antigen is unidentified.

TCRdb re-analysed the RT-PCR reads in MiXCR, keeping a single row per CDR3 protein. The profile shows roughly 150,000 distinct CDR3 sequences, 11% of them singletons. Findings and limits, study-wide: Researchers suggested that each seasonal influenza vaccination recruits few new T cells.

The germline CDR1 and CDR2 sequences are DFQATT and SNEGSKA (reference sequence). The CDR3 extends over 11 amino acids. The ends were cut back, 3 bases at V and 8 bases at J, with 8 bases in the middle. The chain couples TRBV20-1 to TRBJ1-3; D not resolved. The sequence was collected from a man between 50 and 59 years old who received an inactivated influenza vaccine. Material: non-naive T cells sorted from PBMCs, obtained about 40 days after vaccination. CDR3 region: CSASRTDTIYF. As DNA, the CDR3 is TGCAGTGCTAGCAGAACCGACACCATATATTTT.